The 28 T cell receptor beta chains below come from one sample, sequenced in a study of tumour-infiltrating T cells in Burkitt lymphoma. Clones were read by immunoSEQ multiplex PCR, and TCRdb kept only the in-frame ones, dropping some. The sample lists around 680 clones, 95% to 97% seen once, with roughly 4.5% in the top ten. The sequencing input was tumor tissue. These receptors originate from a human donor with Burkitt lymphoma.

This rearrangement joins TRBV9 to TRBJ2-4, with 7 bases aligning to TRBD2. Trimming took 0 bases from V and 8 from J; bases not matched to a gene: 5. The CDR3 runs 14 residues. Germline V gene lookup returns CDR1 SGDLS and CDR2 YYNGEE. CDR3 loop: CASSVVEGGDIQYF. The CDR3 DNA reads as TGTGCCAGCAGCGTAGTCGAGGGAGGGGACATTCAGTACTTC.

The gene calls are TRBV11-2 and TRBJ2-7; TRBD1 aligns across 8 bases. CDR1 and CDR2 (germline): SGHAT, FQNNGV. This CDR3 contains 13 residues. V gave up 3 bases and J gave up 6 bases; unmatched junction bases: 4. As DNA, the CDR3 is TGTGCCAGCAGCTTTGGACAGGGTGCCGAGCAGTACTTC. Translation: CASSFGQGAEQYF.

The rearrangement links TRBV7-9 to TRBJ2-3; a weak D match, TRBD2 (5 bases). The germline V gene encodes CDR1 SEHNR and CDR2 FQNEAQ (reference sequence). The CDR3 is 13 amino acids. Trimming shortened V by 5 bases and J by 9 bases, and 15 bases separated the two germline ends. CDR3 in DNA: TGTGCCAGCAGCCCACCGGGCTCGGGGACGCAGTATTTT. Translated: CASSPPGSGTQYF.

The chain combines TRBV5-5 with TRBJ1-5, with a tentative D call TRBD1 (5 bases). V was shortened by 1 base and J by 6 bases, with 14 bases between the two germline ends. CDR3 length: 15 amino acids. Germline CDR1 is SGHKS and CDR2 is YYEKEE (reference sequence). For the CDR3, the DNA is TGTGCCAGCAGCTTGTCGGGGGGTAGAAGTCAGCCCCAGCATTTT. Encoded protein: CASSLSGGRSQPQHF.

V usage is TRBV27 and J usage is TRBJ1-4; tentative D call: TRBD1 (5 bases). The CDR3 totals 18 residues. The ends were cut back, 5 bases at V and 0 bases at J, with 19 bases in the middle. Germline CDR1 reads MNHEY; CDR2 reads SMNVEV (reference sequence). The CDR3 DNA is TGTGCCAGCAGTCCCCCCATTTTCGACAGATCAACTAATGAAAAACTGTTTTTT. Its protein product is CASSPPIFDRSTNEKLFF.

The chain combines TRBV5-1 with TRBJ2-7, with 8 nucleotides matching TRBD2. This CDR3 has 15 residues. Germline V gives CDR1 SGHRS, CDR2 YFSETQ. Trimming removed 4 bases from V and 4 bases from J; junction bases left unmatched: 10. Here the CDR3 DNA reads TGCGCCAGCAGCCCCCGATTGAGCGGGAGTTACGAGCAGTACTTC. Amino acid sequence: CASSPRLSGSYEQYF.

The chain has TRBV1 and TRBJ2-3; TRBD2 is the table's D call and was not checked against the DNA. TRBV1 represents a pseudogene. This CDR3 spans 16 amino acids. The CDR3 nucleotides read TGCACCAGCAGCCCCTGGAGAAGACTAGCGACAGATACGCAGTATTTT. Residues: CTSSPWRRLATDTQYF.

This chain connects TRBV5-1 to TRBJ1-2; 7 positions agree with TRBD1. Germline lookup yields CDR1 SGHRS and CDR2 YFSETQ. The CDR3 has 16 amino acids. Unmatched junction bases numbered 17, after V lost 8 bases and J lost 4 bases. CDR3 sequence (DNA): TGCGCCAGTGGGGGAGGGGGCGAGAGATTCGTCTATGGCTACACCTTC. Amino acids: CASGGGGERFVYGYTF.

This chain joins TRBV27 and TRBJ1-1; D perhaps matches TRBD1 (6 bases). The CDR3 runs to 13 residues. Per germline, CDR1 MNHEY and CDR2 SMNVEV (reference sequence). Trimming removed 5 bases at V and 8 bases at J, with 15 bases between. The CDR3, as DNA: TGTGCCAGCAGTATCCATCGGACAGCAGAAGCTTTCTTT. It translates to CASSIHRTAEAFF.

V usage is TRBV9 and J usage is TRBJ2-5, with D unclear. V lost 0 bases and J 0 bases, leaving 3 bases between the germline ends. The CDR3 has 13 residues. Per the germline V gene, CDR1 is SGDLS and CDR2 is YYNGEE. CDR3 DNA sequence: TGTGCCAGCAGCGTAGGGTACCAAGAGACCCAGTACTTC. Translation: CASSVGYQETQYF.

This sequence joins TRBV5-6 and TRBJ1-1; TRBD1 agrees at 8 bases. With V trimmed by 1 base and J by 7 bases, 0 bases remained unmatched. This CDR3 comprises 12 residues. Looked up from germline, CDR1 is SGHDT and CDR2 is YYEEEE. CDR3 coding DNA: TGTGCCAGCAGCTTGACAGGGGGTGAAGCTTTCTTT. Translating it yields CASSLTGGEAFF.

The rearrangement joins TRBV27 to TRBJ2-1; D is unresolved. CDR3 length equals 14 residues. CDR1 and CDR2 (germline): MNHEY, SMNVEV (reference sequence). The germline V and J ends were trimmed by 5 bases and 8 bases, with 16 bases remaining between them. CDR3 in amino acids: CASSPSPHVDEQFF. The CDR3 nucleotides are TGTGCCAGCAGTCCAAGCCCGCATGTGGATGAGCAGTTCTTC.

The V gene is TRBV19, the J gene TRBJ1-1; 9 bases are a match to TRBD1. Germline loops: CDR1 LNHDA, CDR2 SQIVND (reference sequence). V was pared by 7 bases and J by 5 bases, with 5 bases of the junction left unmatched. CDR3 length equals 13 residues. CDR3: CASIQGAGTEAFF. In DNA form, the CDR3 reads TGTGCCAGTATACAGGGGGCAGGGACTGAAGCTTTCTTT. Full variable domain (outside the CDR3, taken from reference TRBV19 and TRBJ1-1): DGGITQSPKYLFRKEGQNVTLSCEQNLNHDAMYWYRQDPGQGLRLIYYSQIVNDFQKGDIAEGYSVSREKKESFPLTVTSAQKNPTAFYLCASIQGAGTEAFFGQGTRLTVV.

The gene calls are TRBV7-2 and TRBJ2-3; TRBD2 matches at 8 bases. With V trimmed by 5 bases and J by 5 bases, 3 bases remained unmatched. From germline, CDR1 is SGHTA and CDR2 FQGNSA. This CDR3 contains 13 residues. CDR3 DNA sequence: TGTGCCAGCAGCAAGACTAGCGAAGATACGCAGTATTTT. Protein product: CASSKTSEDTQYF.

Here the CDR3 reads CASSQENQPQHF. In DNA, the CDR3 is TGTGCCAGCTCACAAGAGAATCAGCCCCAGCATTTT. This chain connects TRBV18 to TRBJ1-5, with D unresolved. The V end was cut by 4 bases, the J end by 4 bases, with 5 bases between. Per germline, CDR1 KGHSH and CDR2 LQKENI. The CDR3 has 12 residues.

As concerns this clone: Other DNA sequences of this sample code for an identical CDR3. This sequence joins TRBV6-4 and TRBJ1-6; D uncertain. CDR3 size: 13 residues. Looked up from germline, CDR1 is MRHNA and CDR2 is SNTAGT. V dropped 0 bases and J dropped 10 bases, with 7 bases sitting between them. In DNA form, the CDR3 reads TGTGCCAGCAGTGACTCGGGTTCCTCACCCCTCCACTTT. Translating it yields CASSDSGSSPLHF.

CDR3 sequence: CASSRSTGSTGELFF. The CDR3 DNA is TGTGCCAGCAGTCGTTCGACAGGAAGTACCGGGGAGCTGTTTTTT. The genes are TRBV6-6 and TRBJ2-2, with D maybe TRBD1 (6 bases). V was pared by 5 bases and J by 5 bases, with 15 bases between. Germline CDR1 reads MNHNY; CDR2 reads SVGAGI (reference sequence). The CDR3 extends over 15 amino acids.

The chain carries TRBV7-9 and TRBJ1-1; a possible D gene is TRBD1 (5 bases). Germline V lookup: CDR1 SEHNR, CDR2 FQNEAQ (reference sequence). The V end lost 5 bases, the J end lost 6 bases, and 16 bases lay between the germline ends. This CDR3 spans 14 amino acids. DNA of the CDR3: TGTGCCAGCAGCCTCTCCGGGGCAGTCTCTGAAGCTTTCTTT. It specifies CASSLSGAVSEAFF.

The rearrangement uses TRBV5-6 and TRBJ2-7; 9 nucleotides align to TRBD1. Germline V gives CDR1 SGHDT, CDR2 YYEEEE. The ends lost 2 bases at V and 4 bases at J; junction bases unmatched: 7. The CDR3 is 15 amino acids. Here the CDR3 DNA reads TGTGCCAGCAGCTTTTTAGGGACAGGGAGATACGAGCAGTACTTC. Protein: CASSFLGTGRYEQYF.

This clone was seen only once. CDR3 protein: CASSATSAEQFF. DNA of the CDR3: TGTGCCAGCAGCGCCACTAGCGCTGAGCAGTTCTTC. The chain uses TRBV9 and TRBJ2-1; 7 bases are a match to TRBD2. The CDR3 sequence is 12 residues long. The trim removed 3 bases at V and 9 bases at J, leaving 3 bases unmatched. From germline, CDR1 is SGDLS and CDR2 YYNGEE.

The CDR3, as DNA: TGTGCCAGTAGTATTCAGGGGGGCGTCCAAGAGACCCAGTACTTC. Translation: CASSIQGGVQETQYF. The chain couples TRBV19 to TRBJ2-5; a weak D match, TRBD1 (7 bases). Germline V gene sequence: CDR1 LNHDA, CDR2 SQIVND (reference sequence). This CDR3 region has 15 residues. V lost 3 bases and J lost 1, with 12 bases in between.

The CDR3 here is CASSWTENTEAFF. The CDR3 region has the DNA TGTGCCAGCAGTTGGACGGAGAACACTGAAGCTTTCTTT. The chain combines TRBV27 with TRBJ1-1; D not resolved. This CDR3 spans 13 amino acids. Germline CDR1 MNHEY, CDR2 SMNVEV (reference sequence). V lost 4 bases and J 1 base, leaving 7 bases between the germline ends.

This rearrangement joins TRBV28 to TRBJ1-4; D ambiguous. Trimming shortened V by 1 base and J by 3 bases, and 6 bases separated the two germline ends. The CDR3 runs 14 residues. In germline, CDR1 is MDHEN, CDR2 SYDVKM. CDR3 region: CASSLSGSNEKLFF. The CDR3 DNA follows: TGTGCCAGCAGTTTATCCGGTTCTAATGAAAAACTGTTTTTT.

This chain joins TRBV5-1 and TRBJ2-3; D remains ambiguous. The CDR3 runs 12 residues. With 4 bases removed from V and 5 bases from J, the gap between germline ends came to 8 bases. From germline, CDR1 is SGHRS and CDR2 YFSETQ. In DNA form, the CDR3 reads TGCGCCAGCAGCCATTTAGAAGATACGCAGTATTTT. Translated: CASSHLEDTQYF.

As DNA, the CDR3 is TGTGCCAGCTCACCAGGAGGGGCAGAAGCTTTCTTT. It encodes CASSPGGAEAFF. The chain carries TRBV18 and TRBJ1-1, with D perhaps matching TRBD1 (5 bases). Germline CDR1 reads KGHSH; CDR2 reads LQKENI. The CDR3 runs 12 residues. V was clipped by 2 bases and J by 8 bases, with 9 bases between them.

CDR3 coding DNA: TGTGCCAGCAGCGTAGCTAGTCAGGGAAGGAAACTGTTTTTT. Its protein product is CASSVASQGRKLFF. The gene calls are TRBV9 and TRBJ1-4, with D possibly matching TRBD1 (5 bases). CDR1 and CDR2 from the germline V gene are SGDLS and YYNGEE. The V gene lost 0 bases and the J gene lost 11 bases, with 14 bases spanning the gap. The CDR3 covers 14 residues.

This chain uses TRBV9 with TRBJ1-3; D is possibly TRBD1 (6 bases). Per the germline V gene, CDR1 is SGDLS and CDR2 is YYNGEE. The CDR3 is made up of 16 amino acids. Between the trimmed V and J ends, which lost 3 bases and 7 bases, there was a span of 20 bases. The CDR3: CASSAGTRGLENTIYF. CDR3 nucleotides: TGTGCCAGCAGCGCCGGGACAAGGGGGTTAGAGAACACCATATATTTT. The entire variable domain, with the rest obtained from reference TRBV9 and TRBJ1-3, is as follows: DSGVTQTPKHLITATGQRVTLRCSPRSGDLSVYWYQQSLDQGLQFLIQYYNGEERAKGNILERFSAQQFPDLHSELNLSSLELGDSALYFCASSAGTRGLENTIYFGEGSWLTVV.

This rearrangement joins TRBV25-1 to TRBJ2-7; TRBD1 matches at 10 bases. V gave up 5 bases and J gave up 13 bases; unmatched junction bases: 14. Germline CDR1 is MGHDK and CDR2 is SYGVNS. The CDR3 consists of 14 residues. CDR3 amino acids: CASSPETGGYEQYF. For the CDR3, the DNA is TGTGCCAGCAGTCCCGAGACAGGGGGCTACGAACAATACTTC.